A selection of T cell receptor beta chains follows, all from one sample in a study of cytomegalovirus exposure and HLA in healthy donors. Assay used: immunoSEQ multiplex PCR; TCRdb lists only in-frame clones, some missing. The table records some 110,000 clones, roughly 73% of them present only once. The sample consisted of PBMCs. These receptor sequences come from a woman between 40 and 50 years old in good health and CMV-seropositive. Both conserved end residues are part of each CDR3. Fields, in order: clone size, D gene, J gene, V gene, CDR3 DNA, CDR3 protein. A D gene is named only where the DNA matches it firmly. Expanded clones are given a class, and other clones once, few, many or no size at all.

abundance: .
d_gene: TRBD1
j_gene: TRBJ1-3
v_gene: TRBV2
CDR3nt: TGTGCCAGCAGAGCGAACCGGGACAGGGGAAGGAACACCATATATTTT
CDR3aa: CASRANRDRGRNTIYF

abundance: few
d_gene: .
j_gene: TRBJ2-7
v_gene: TRBV7-9
CDR3nt: TGTGCCAGCAGCTCTACAGGGTCTTCCGTCCCGTTCGGCGACGAGCAGTACTTC
CDR3aa: CASSSTGSSVPFGDEQYF

abundance: .
d_gene: .
j_gene: TRBJ2-3
v_gene: TRBV7-9
CDR3nt: TGTGCCAGCAGCCCTAAAACAGATACGCAGTATTTT
CDR3aa: CASSPKTDTQYF

abundance: .
d_gene: TRBD1
j_gene: TRBJ2-1
v_gene: TRBV27
CDR3nt: TGTGCCAGCAGTTCCGCCGGGACAGGGATTCATGAGCAGTTCTTC
CDR3aa: CASSSAGTGIHEQFF

abundance: .
d_gene: TRBD2
j_gene: TRBJ2-3
v_gene: TRBV5-1
CDR3nt: TGCGCCAGCAGCGCCAAGCGGGACCCCACCGATACGCAGTATTTT
CDR3aa: CASSAKRDPTDTQYF

abundance: .
d_gene: TRBD1
j_gene: TRBJ1-2
v_gene: TRBV6-6
CDR3nt: TGTGCCAGCAGTTACTCGACTACAGGGGGCGGGGATGGCTACACCTTC
CDR3aa: CASSYSTTGGGDGYTF

abundance: once
d_gene: .
j_gene: TRBJ1-1
v_gene: TRBV9
CDR3nt: TGTGCCAGCAGCCCCGGAGGCGAAGCTTTCTTT
CDR3aa: CASSPGGEAFF

abundance: .
d_gene: .
j_gene: TRBJ2-5
v_gene: TRBV11-3
CDR3nt: TGTGCCAGCAGCCAGACGGGCGGGTGGGAGACCCAGTACTTC
CDR3aa: CASSQTGGWETQYF

abundance: .
d_gene: .
j_gene: TRBJ1-5
v_gene: TRBV19
CDR3nt: TGTGCCAGTAGGCAGGGTGGTCAGCCCCAGCATTTT
CDR3aa: CASRQGGQPQHF

abundance: .
d_gene: .
j_gene: TRBJ2-7
v_gene: TRBV29-1
CDR3nt: TGCAGCGCCGAACTAGGATCCTACGAGCAGTACTTC
CDR3aa: CSAELGSYEQYF

abundance: .
d_gene: .
j_gene: TRBJ1-2
v_gene: TRBV9
CDR3nt: TGTGCCAGCAGCCCAATCGGAGCCAATCTCTATGGCTACACCTTC
CDR3aa: CASSPIGANLYGYTF

abundance: .
d_gene: .
j_gene: TRBJ1-2
v_gene: TRBV7-2
CDR3nt: TGTGCCAGCAGCTTAGCAGGGGGATATGGCTACACCTTC
CDR3aa: CASSLAGGYGYTF

abundance: .
d_gene: .
j_gene: TRBJ2-5
v_gene: TRBV7-9
CDR3nt: TGTGCCAGCAGCTTCGAACTAGTGCAAGAGACCCAGTACTTC
CDR3aa: CASSFELVQETQYF